Listed below are T cell receptor beta chains from one sample, sequenced in a study of T cells in Graves' hyperthyroidism and ophthalmopathy. TCRdb re-called the multiplex PCR reads with MiXCR, one entry per CDR3 protein. The data show under 700,000 distinct CDR3 sequences, just over 45% seen once. Sequencing input: peripheral blood or thyroid tissue (not recorded which). All receptors come from a woman aged 18-30 years with Graves' hyperthyroidism. CDR3s include the opening cysteine and the closing phenylalanine or tryptophan. A D gene is named only where the DNA matches it firmly. The size entry is marked missing in some rows and otherwise reads once, few, many or a size class.

V gene: TRBV29-1
D gene: TRBD2
J gene: TRBJ2-2
CDR3 length: 19
clone size: .
CDR3 protein: CSDAKTGTSGSENTGELFF
CDR3 DNA: TGCAGCGATGCGAAAACCGGGACTAGCGGGAGTGAGAACACCGGGGAGCTGTTTTTT

V gene: TRBV5-1
D gene: .
J gene: TRBJ1-1
CDR3 length: 14
clone size: many
CDR3 protein: CASSLEGQGTEAFF
CDR3 DNA: TGCGCCAGCAGCTTGGAGGGGCAGGGCACTGAAGCTTTCTTT

V gene: TRBV20-1
D gene: TRBD1
J gene: TRBJ1-4
CDR3 length: 16
clone size: once
CDR3 protein: CSARGQGAHTNEKLFF
CDR3 DNA: TGCAGTGCTAGAGGGCAGGGGGCGCATACTAATGAAAAACTGTTTTTT

V gene: TRBV7-6
D gene: .
J gene: TRBJ2-7
CDR3 length: 16
clone size: .
CDR3 protein: CASSSPRTDFSYEQYF
CDR3 DNA: TGTGCCAGCAGCTCACCGAGGACAGATTTCTCCTACGAGCAGTACTTC

V gene: TRBV29-1
D gene: .
J gene: TRBJ1-1
CDR3 length: 15
clone size: once
CDR3 protein: CSVHLGAKRNTEAFF
CDR3 DNA: TGCAGCGTTCACCTGGGAGCGAAAAGAAACACTGAAGCTTTCTTT

V gene: TRBV5-6
D gene: .
J gene: TRBJ1-1
CDR3 length: 12
clone size: many
CDR3 protein: CASSFGQAENLF
CDR3 DNA: TGTGCCAGCAGCTTTGGCCAGGCGGAAAACCTCTTT

V gene: TRBV7-9
D gene: TRBD1
J gene: TRBJ1-4
CDR3 length: 17
clone size: .
CDR3 protein: CASSPGLAGGTDEKLFF
CDR3 DNA: TGTGCCAGCAGCCCCGGACTAGCGGGAGGGACAGATGAAAAACTGTTTTTT

V gene: TRBV29-1
D gene: TRBD1
J gene: TRBJ1-4
CDR3 length: 13
clone size: many
CDR3 protein: CSVRGGAGEKLFF
CDR3 DNA: TGCAGCGTACGAGGGGGCGCAGGGGAAAAACTGTTTTTT

V gene: TRBV12-3/TRBV12-4
D gene: .
J gene: TRBJ1-1
CDR3 length: 14
clone size: .
CDR3 protein: CASSPTRGYTEAFF
CDR3 DNA: TGTGCCAGCAGCCCCACCCGGGGATACACTGAAGCTTTCTTT

V gene: TRBV29-1
D gene: .
J gene: TRBJ2-1
CDR3 length: 14
clone size: few
CDR3 protein: CSVVTENSYNEQFF
CDR3 DNA: TGCAGCGTTGTGACGGAAAACTCCTACAATGAGCAGTTCTTC

V gene: TRBV29-1
D gene: .
J gene: TRBJ1-3
CDR3 length: 15
clone size: few
CDR3 protein: CSVEDSAGTGNTIYF
CDR3 DNA: TGCAGCGTTGAAGATTCGGCGGGAACTGGAAACACCATATATTTT

V gene: TRBV19
D gene: TRBD2
J gene: TRBJ2-7
CDR3 length: 15
clone size: once
CDR3 protein: CASSGLAGDRNEQYF
CDR3 DNA: TGTGCCAGTAGTGGACTAGCGGGAGATAGGAACGAGCAGTACTTC

V gene: TRBV12-5
D gene: .
J gene: TRBJ2-2
CDR3 length: 17
clone size: .
CDR3 protein: CASGLGPDSANTGELFF
CDR3 DNA: TGTGCTAGTGGTCTGGGCCCGGACAGCGCAAACACCGGGGAGCTGTTTTTT

V gene: TRBV15
D gene: TRBD1
J gene: TRBJ2-5
CDR3 length: 16
clone size: .
CDR3 protein: CATSSPSRGLGETQYF
CDR3 DNA: TGTGCCACCAGCAGCCCTTCCAGGGGGCTTGGAGAGACCCAGTACTTC

V gene: TRBV7-2
D gene: TRBD2
J gene: TRBJ2-7
CDR3 length: 15
clone size: few
CDR3 protein: CASSSGLAGSYEQYF
CDR3 DNA: TGTGCCAGCAGCTCGGGACTAGCGGGATCCTACGAGCAGTACTTC

V gene: TRBV14
D gene: TRBD1
J gene: TRBJ2-5
CDR3 length: 15
clone size: .
CDR3 protein: CASSIRTGGQETQYF
CDR3 DNA: TGTGCCAGCAGCATCCGGACAGGGGGACAAGAGACCCAGTACTTC

V gene: TRBV10-3
D gene: .
J gene: TRBJ1-6
CDR3 length: 16
clone size: many
CDR3 protein: CASSYSSRMGNSPLHF
CDR3 DNA: TGTGCCAGCAGTTACTCGAGCAGGATGGGGAATTCACCCCTCCACTTT

V gene: TRBV7-9
D gene: TRBD1
J gene: TRBJ1-4
CDR3 length: 14
clone size: .
CDR3 protein: CASSRAGQNEKLFF
CDR3 DNA: TGTGCCAGCAGCCGAGCGGGACAGAATGAAAAACTGTTTTTT

V gene: TRBV15
D gene: .
J gene: TRBJ1-2
CDR3 length: 14
clone size: .
CDR3 protein: CATSRDSGDYGYTF
CDR3 DNA: TGTGCCACCAGCAGAGATTCAGGGGATTATGGCTACACCTTC

V gene: TRBV2
D gene: TRBD1
J gene: TRBJ2-2
CDR3 length: 14
clone size: many
CDR3 protein: CASRRQGFTGELFF
CDR3 DNA: TGTGCCAGTCGGAGACAGGGGTTCACCGGGGAGCTGTTTTTT

V gene: TRBV25-1
D gene: .
J gene: TRBJ2-2
CDR3 length: 15
clone size: once
CDR3 protein: CASSYDGTNTGELFF
CDR3 DNA: TGTGCCAGCAGTTATGACGGAACGAACACCGGGGAGCTGTTTTTT

V gene: TRBV15
D gene: .
J gene: TRBJ2-7
CDR3 length: 11
clone size: .
CDR3 protein: CATSRVVEQYF
CDR3 DNA: TGTGCCACCAGCAGAGTTGTTGAGCAGTACTTC

V gene: TRBV15
D gene: .
J gene: TRBJ2-5
CDR3 length: 12
clone size: few
CDR3 protein: CATKFGGETQYF
CDR3 DNA: TGTGCCACCAAGTTCGGTGGGGAGACCCAGTACTTC

V gene: TRBV7-9
D gene: .
J gene: TRBJ1-2
CDR3 length: 14
clone size: .
CDR3 protein: CASSLVPRAYGYTF
CDR3 DNA: TGTGCCAGCAGCTTAGTTCCTCGGGCCTATGGCTACACCTTC

V gene: TRBV29-1
D gene: .
J gene: TRBJ1-1
CDR3 length: 10
clone size: once
CDR3 protein: CSPTDTEAFF
CDR3 DNA: TGCAGCCCGACAGACACTGAAGCTTTCTTT

V gene: TRBV25-1
D gene: .
J gene: TRBJ1-2
CDR3 length: 8
clone size: .
CDR3 protein: CAAYGYTF
CDR3 DNA: TGTGCTGCATATGGCTACACCTTC

V gene: TRBV5-1
D gene: .
J gene: TRBJ2-7
CDR3 length: 16
clone size: .
CDR3 protein: CASSPEPAGSSYEQYF
CDR3 DNA: TGCGCCAGCAGCCCCGAACCAGCGGGCAGCTCCTACGAGCAGTACTTC

V gene: TRBV6-1
D gene: .
J gene: TRBJ2-7
CDR3 length: 13
clone size: .
CDR3 protein: CASEGQTGYEQYF
CDR3 DNA: TGTGCCAGCGAGGGACAAACCGGATACGAGCAGTACTTC

V gene: TRBV5-1
D gene: .
J gene: TRBJ1-2
CDR3 length: 15
clone size: .
CDR3 protein: CASSHDRRENYGYTF
CDR3 DNA: TGCGCCAGCAGCCACGACCGAAGGGAGAACTATGGCTACACCTTC

V gene: TRBV24-1
D gene: TRBD1
J gene: TRBJ1-1
CDR3 length: 16
clone size: .
CDR3 protein: CATRSRGQGANTEAFF
CDR3 DNA: TGTGCCACCAGGTCCAGGGGGCAGGGGGCGAACACTGAAGCTTTCTTT

V gene: TRBV7-9
D gene: .
J gene: TRBJ1-5
CDR3 length: 14
clone size: few
CDR3 protein: CASAMGYSNQPQHF
CDR3 DNA: TGTGCCAGCGCCATGGGTTATAGCAATCAGCCCCAGCATTTT

V gene: TRBV5-1
D gene: .
J gene: TRBJ2-7
CDR3 length: 13
clone size: .
CDR3 protein: CASSQQEGYEQYF
CDR3 DNA: TGCGCCAGCAGCCAACAGGAGGGCTACGAGCAGTACTTC

V gene: TRBV25-1
D gene: .
J gene: TRBJ1-2
CDR3 length: 13
clone size: .
CDR3 protein: CASSEVGSHGYTF
CDR3 DNA: TGTGCCAGCAGTGAAGTGGGGAGCCATGGCTACACCTTC

V gene: TRBV7-9
D gene: .
J gene: TRBJ1-1
CDR3 length: 13
clone size: .
CDR3 protein: CASRAGTNTEAFF
CDR3 DNA: TGTGCCAGCCGGGCAGGGACGAACACTGAAGCTTTCTTT

V gene: TRBV14
D gene: .
J gene: TRBJ2-5
CDR3 length: 14
clone size: .
CDR3 protein: CASSQDVSEETQYF
CDR3 DNA: TGTGCCAGCAGCCAAGATGTGTCGGAGGAGACCCAGTACTTC

V gene: TRBV2
D gene: .
J gene: TRBJ1-3
CDR3 length: 16
clone size: few
CDR3 protein: CASSELPRDFRNTIYF
CDR3 DNA: TGTGCCAGCAGTGAATTGCCCCGGGATTTTAGAAACACCATATATTTT

V gene: TRBV9
D gene: .
J gene: TRBJ1-1
CDR3 length: 13
clone size: .
CDR3 protein: CASKRELNTEAFF
CDR3 DNA: TGTGCCAGCAAAAGGGAATTGAACACTGAAGCTTTCTTT

V gene: TRBV2
D gene: .
J gene: TRBJ1-5
CDR3 length: 11
clone size: many
CDR3 protein: CASNLSGPQHF
CDR3 DNA: TGTGCCAGCAACCTCAGTGGACCCCAGCATTTT

V gene: TRBV6-1
D gene: .
J gene: TRBJ1-1
CDR3 length: 14
clone size: .
CDR3 protein: CASRRQAPNTEAFF
CDR3 DNA: TGTGCCAGCAGACGACAAGCCCCGAACACTGAAGCTTTCTTT

V gene: TRBV7-3
D gene: TRBD2
J gene: TRBJ2-2
CDR3 length: 14
clone size: few
CDR3 protein: CASSWTSGYGELFF
CDR3 DNA: TGTGCCAGCAGCTGGACTAGCGGGTACGGGGAGCTGTTTTTT

V gene: TRBV29-1
D gene: TRBD1
J gene: TRBJ2-7
CDR3 length: 14
clone size: .
CDR3 protein: CSVEKGAHSSEQYF
CDR3 DNA: TGCAGCGTTGAAAAGGGGGCGCATTCATCCGAGCAGTACTTC

V gene: TRBV6-5
D gene: .
J gene: TRBJ1-4
CDR3 length: 15
clone size: .
CDR3 protein: CASSYSGGEGQKLFF
CDR3 DNA: TGTGCCAGCAGTTACTCAGGGGGAGAGGGACAAAAACTGTTTTTT

V gene: TRBV15
D gene: .
J gene: TRBJ1-1
CDR3 length: 14
clone size: few
CDR3 protein: CATSRDNRLTEAFF
CDR3 DNA: TGTGCCACCAGCAGAGATAACAGGTTGACTGAAGCTTTCTTT

V gene: TRBV10-3
D gene: TRBD2
J gene: TRBJ2-7
CDR3 length: 14
clone size: many
CDR3 protein: CAISLAGETYEQYF
CDR3 DNA: TGTGCCATCAGTCTGGCGGGAGAGACCTACGAGCAGTACTTC

V gene: TRBV29-1
D gene: .
J gene: TRBJ2-7
CDR3 length: 15
clone size: few
CDR3 protein: CSVEMALINSYEQYF
CDR3 DNA: TGCAGCGTTGAAATGGCACTGATCAACTCCTACGAGCAGTACTTC

V gene: TRBV10-2
D gene: .
J gene: TRBJ1-2
CDR3 length: 15
clone size: .
CDR3 protein: CASSESNGLGYGYTF
CDR3 DNA: TGTGCCAGCAGTGAAAGTAACGGCCTCGGCTATGGCTACACCTTC